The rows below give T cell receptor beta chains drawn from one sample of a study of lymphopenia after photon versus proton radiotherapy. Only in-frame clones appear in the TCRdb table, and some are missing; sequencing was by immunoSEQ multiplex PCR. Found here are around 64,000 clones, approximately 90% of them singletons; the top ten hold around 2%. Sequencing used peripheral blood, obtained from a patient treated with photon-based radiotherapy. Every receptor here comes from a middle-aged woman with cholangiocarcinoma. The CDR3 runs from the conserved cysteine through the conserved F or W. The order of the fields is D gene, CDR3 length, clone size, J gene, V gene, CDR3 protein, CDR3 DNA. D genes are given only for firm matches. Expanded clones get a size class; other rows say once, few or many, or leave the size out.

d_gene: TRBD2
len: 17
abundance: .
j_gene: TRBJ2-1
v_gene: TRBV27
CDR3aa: CASSSRLAGLSYNEQFF
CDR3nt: TGTGCCAGCAGTTCCCGACTAGCGGGGTTATCCTACAATGAGCAGTTCTTC

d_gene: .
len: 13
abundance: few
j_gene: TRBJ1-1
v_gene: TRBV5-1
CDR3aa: CASSLVTNTEAFF
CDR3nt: TGCGCCAGCAGCTTGGTAACGAACACTGAAGCTTTCTTT

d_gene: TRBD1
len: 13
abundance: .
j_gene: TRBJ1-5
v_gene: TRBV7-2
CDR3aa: CASSGTASQPQHF
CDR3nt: TGTGCCAGCAGCGGGACAGCCTCACAGCCCCAGCATTTT

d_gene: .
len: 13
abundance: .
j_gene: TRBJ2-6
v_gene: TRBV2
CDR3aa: CASSVQDGGVLTF
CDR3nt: TGTGCCAGCAGTGTACAAGACGGTGGCGTCCTGACTTTC

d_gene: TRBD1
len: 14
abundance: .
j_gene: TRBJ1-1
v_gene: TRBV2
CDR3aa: CASSGDRGGTEAFF
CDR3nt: TGTGCCAGCAGTGGGGACAGGGGAGGGACTGAAGCTTTCTTT

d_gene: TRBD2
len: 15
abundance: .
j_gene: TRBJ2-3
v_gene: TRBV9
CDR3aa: CASSVGLAGEDTQYF
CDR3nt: TGTGCCAGCAGCGTAGGGCTAGCGGGTGAGGATACGCAGTATTTT

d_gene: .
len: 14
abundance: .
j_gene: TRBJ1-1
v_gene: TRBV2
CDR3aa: CASRGIALGTEAFF
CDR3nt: TGTGCCAGCAGGGGGATCGCCCTCGGCACTGAAGCTTTCTTT

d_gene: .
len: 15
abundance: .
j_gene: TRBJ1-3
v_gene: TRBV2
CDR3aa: CASSEVPGSGNTIYF
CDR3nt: TGTGCCAGCAGTGAAGTCCCGGGATCTGGAAACACCATATATTTT

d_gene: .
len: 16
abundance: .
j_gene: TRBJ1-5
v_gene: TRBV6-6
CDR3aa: CASSPRDRGAHQPQHF
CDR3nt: TGTGCCAGCAGCCCCCGGGATCGGGGGGCGCATCAGCCCCAGCATTTT

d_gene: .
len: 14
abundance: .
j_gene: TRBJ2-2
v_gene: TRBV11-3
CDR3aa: CASSLDWQSGELFF
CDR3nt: TGTGCCAGCAGCTTAGATTGGCAGTCCGGGGAGCTGTTTTTT

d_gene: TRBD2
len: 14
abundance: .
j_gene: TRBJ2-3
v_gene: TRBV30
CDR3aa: CAYQREGLLDTQYF
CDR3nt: TGTGCCTATCAGCGGGAGGGCCTTTTAGATACGCAGTATTTT

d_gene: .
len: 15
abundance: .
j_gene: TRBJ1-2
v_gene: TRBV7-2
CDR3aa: CASSLGGGGAISYTF
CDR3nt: TGTGCCAGCAGCTTAGGTGGTGGAGGGGCCATTAGCTACACCTTC

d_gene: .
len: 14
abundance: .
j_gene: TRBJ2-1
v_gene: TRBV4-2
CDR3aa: CASSQDGRLGEQFF
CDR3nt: TGTGCCAGCAGCCAAGATGGGCGGTTGGGAGAGCAGTTCTTC

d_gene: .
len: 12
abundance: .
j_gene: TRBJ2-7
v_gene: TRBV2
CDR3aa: CASSPTAYEQYF
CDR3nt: TGTGCCAGCAGTCCTACAGCCTACGAGCAGTACTTC

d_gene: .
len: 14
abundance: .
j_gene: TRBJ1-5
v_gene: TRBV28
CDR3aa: CASSRDGGWRPQHF
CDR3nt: TGTGCCAGCAGCCGGGACGGGGGCTGGAGGCCCCAGCATTTT

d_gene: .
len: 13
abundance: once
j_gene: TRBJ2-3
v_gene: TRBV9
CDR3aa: CASSKPSADTQYF
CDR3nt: TGTGCCAGCAGCAAGCCTAGTGCAGATACGCAGTATTTT

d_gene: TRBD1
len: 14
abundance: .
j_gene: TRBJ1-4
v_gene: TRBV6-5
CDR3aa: CASRKTGGFEKLFF
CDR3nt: TGTGCCAGCAGAAAAACAGGGGGCTTTGAAAAACTGTTTTTT

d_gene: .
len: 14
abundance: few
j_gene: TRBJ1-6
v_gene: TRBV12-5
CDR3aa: CASALGSDNSPLHF
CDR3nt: TGTGCTAGTGCTCTAGGTAGCGACAATTCACCCCTCCACTTT

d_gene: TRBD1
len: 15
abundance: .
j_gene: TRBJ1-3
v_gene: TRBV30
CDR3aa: CAWSGRGLGGNTIYF
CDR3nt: TGTGCCTGGAGTGGTAGGGGGCTAGGAGGAAACACCATATATTTT

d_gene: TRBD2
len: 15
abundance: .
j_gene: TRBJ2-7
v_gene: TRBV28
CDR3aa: CASSLGTAGSYEQYF
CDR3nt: TGTGCCAGCAGTTTGGGAACAGCGGGATCCTACGAGCAGTACTTC

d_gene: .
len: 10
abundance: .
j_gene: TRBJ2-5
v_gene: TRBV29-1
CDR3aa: CSVQEETQYF
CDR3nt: TGCAGCGTCCAAGAAGAGACCCAGTACTTC

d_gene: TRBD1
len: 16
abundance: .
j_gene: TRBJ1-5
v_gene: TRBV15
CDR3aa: CATSRRQGANNQPQHF
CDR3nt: TGTGCCACCAGCAGGCGGCAGGGGGCGAACAATCAGCCCCAGCATTTT

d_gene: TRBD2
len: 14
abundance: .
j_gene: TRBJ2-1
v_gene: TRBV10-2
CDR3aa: CASSLLASYNEQFF
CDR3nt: TGCGCCAGCAGCCTACTAGCGAGCTACAATGAGCAGTTCTTC

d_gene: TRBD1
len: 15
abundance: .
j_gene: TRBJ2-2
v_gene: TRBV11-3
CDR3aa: CASSLGQGYTGELFF
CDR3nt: TGTGCCAGCAGCCTAGGACAGGGTTACACCGGGGAGCTGTTTTTT

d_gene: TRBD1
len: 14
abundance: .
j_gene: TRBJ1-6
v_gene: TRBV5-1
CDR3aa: CASSFGQDNSPLHF
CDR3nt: TGCGCCAGCAGCTTTGGACAGGATAATTCACCCCTCCACTTT

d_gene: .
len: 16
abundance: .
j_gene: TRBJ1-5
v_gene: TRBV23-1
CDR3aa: CASSPQKGRDAQPQHF
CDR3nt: TGCGCCAGCAGTCCCCAGAAGGGGCGCGATGCTCAGCCCCAGCATTTT

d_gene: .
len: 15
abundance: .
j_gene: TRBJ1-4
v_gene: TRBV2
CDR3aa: CASTTGTTRGEKLFF
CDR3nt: TGTGCCAGCACCACTGGGACAACGAGGGGTGAAAAACTGTTTTTT

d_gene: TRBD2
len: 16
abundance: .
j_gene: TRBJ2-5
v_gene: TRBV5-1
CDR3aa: CASSSGLAGGGKTQYF
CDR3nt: TGCGCCAGCAGCTCCGGGTTAGCGGGAGGGGGGAAGACCCAGTACTTC

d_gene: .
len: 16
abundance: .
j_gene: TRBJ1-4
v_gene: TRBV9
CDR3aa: CASSVDVGGTNEKLFF
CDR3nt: TGTGCCAGCAGCGTAGACGTGGGTGGCACTAATGAAAAACTGTTTTTT

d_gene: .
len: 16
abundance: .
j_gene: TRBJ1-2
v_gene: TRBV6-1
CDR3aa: CASSEQPLPSNYGYTF
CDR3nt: TGTGCCAGCAGTGAGCAGCCCCTTCCCTCTAACTATGGCTACACCTTC

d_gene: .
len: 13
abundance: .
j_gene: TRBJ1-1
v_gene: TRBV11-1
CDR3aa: CASSLEGGSEAFF
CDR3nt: TGTGCCAGCAGCTTAGAGGGGGGGTCTGAAGCTTTCTTT

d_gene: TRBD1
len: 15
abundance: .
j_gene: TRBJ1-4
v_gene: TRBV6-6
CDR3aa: CASSFRDRAGEKLFF
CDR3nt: TGTGCCAGCAGTTTCCGGGACAGGGCTGGGGAAAAACTGTTTTTT

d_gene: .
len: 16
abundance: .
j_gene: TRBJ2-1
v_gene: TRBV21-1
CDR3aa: CASSERGSSSYNEQFF
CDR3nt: TGTGCCAGCAGCGAGAGGGGGTCGAGCTCCTACAATGAGCAGTTCTTC

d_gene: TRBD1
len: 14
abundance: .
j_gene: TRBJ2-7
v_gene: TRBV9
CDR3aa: CASSPRQGSGEQYF
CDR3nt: TGTGCCAGCAGCCCCCGACAGGGATCGGGCGAGCAGTACTTC

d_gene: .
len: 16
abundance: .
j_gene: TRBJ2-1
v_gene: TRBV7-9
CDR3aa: CASSGGEQGSYNEQFF
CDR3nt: TGTGCCAGCAGCGGAGGTGAACAGGGCTCCTACAATGAGCAGTTCTTC

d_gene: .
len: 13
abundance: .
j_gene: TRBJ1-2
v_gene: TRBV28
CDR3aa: CASSFSGAYGYTF
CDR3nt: TGTGCCAGCAGTTTTTCAGGGGCCTATGGCTACACCTTC